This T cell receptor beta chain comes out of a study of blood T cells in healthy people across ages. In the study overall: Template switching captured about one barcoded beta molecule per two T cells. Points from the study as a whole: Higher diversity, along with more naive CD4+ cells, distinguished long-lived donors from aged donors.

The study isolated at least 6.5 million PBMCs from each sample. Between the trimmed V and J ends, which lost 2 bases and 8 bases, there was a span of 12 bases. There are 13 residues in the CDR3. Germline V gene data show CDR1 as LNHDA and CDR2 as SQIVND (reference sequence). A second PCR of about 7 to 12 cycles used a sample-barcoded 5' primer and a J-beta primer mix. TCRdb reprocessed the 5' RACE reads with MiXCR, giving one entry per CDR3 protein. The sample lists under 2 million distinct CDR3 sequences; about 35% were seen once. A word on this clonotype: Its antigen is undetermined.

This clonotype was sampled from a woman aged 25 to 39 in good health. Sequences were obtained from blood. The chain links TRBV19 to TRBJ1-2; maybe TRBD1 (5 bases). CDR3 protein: CASSIRGVNGYTF. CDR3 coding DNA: TGTGCCAGTAGTATAAGGGGCGTGAACGGCTACACCTTC. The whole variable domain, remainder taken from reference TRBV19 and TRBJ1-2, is DGGITQSPKYLFRKEGQNVTLSCEQNLNHDAMYWYRQDPGQGLRLIYYSQIVNDFQKGDIAEGYSVSREKKESFPLTVTSAQKNPTAFYLCASSIRGVNGYTFGSGTRLTVV.